This TCR beta chain came from a study of Ad26.COV2.S vaccination and SARS-CoV-2 variants. Findings and caveats of the study: Similar non-spike TCR breadth was seen in vaccine and placebo recipients.

The germline V gene has CDR1 MNHEY and CDR2 SVGAGI. J gave up 3 bases and V 0 bases, and 5 bases lay outside the gene matches. The CDR3 runs to 16 residues. Generated by immunoSEQ multiplex PCR, the TCRdb table keeps only in-frame clones and is missing some. The sample has around 170,000 clones, around 90% seen once; the top ten hold about 5.9%. A single count supports this clone. Its antigen remains unidentified. The chain joins TRBV6-5 to TRBJ2-7, with TRBD2 matching 10 bases. This sequence was found in a human donor who had recovered from COVID-19. The starting material was peripheral blood, obtained after recovery from COVID-19. The DNA of the CDR3 is TGTGCCAGCAGTTACTCGATTACTAGCGGGGTCTACGAGCAGTACTTC. Its protein is CASSYSITSGVYEQYF.